This T cell receptor beta chain derives from a study of regulatory T cells in long-lasting Graves disease. Arm-PCR of CDR3 regions with iRepertoire HTBI primers generated TCR beta libraries. Each CDR3 protein is one row after TCRdb ran MiXCR on the multiplex PCR reads. Of 200,000 to 250,000 distinct CDR3 sequences listed, approximately 16% are singletons. This clonotype was counted ten times or more. The time point here: newly diagnosed GD, antithyroid drugs for less than 3 months. Making the TCR library involved RNA that had been extracted from PBMCs. The CDR3 contains 17 residues. Germline CDR1 reads KGHDR; CDR2 reads SFDVKD. Trimming removed 3 bases from V and 6 bases from J, with 20 bases in between.

The V gene is TRBV24-1, the J gene TRBJ2-1, with no clear D. This receptor was obtained from a female donor with Graves disease. The sequenced sample was peripheral blood mononuclear cells (PBMCs), obtained at new diagnosis, from a patient treated with antithyroid drugs. The CDR3 DNA follows: TGTGCCACCAGTGATGCCCGCGCAGGCCGACAAAGCAATGAGCAGTTCTTC. Translated: CATSDARAGRQSNEQFF.